A selection of T cell receptor beta chains follows, all from one sample in a study of blood T cell repertoires in COVID-19. The data were produced by immunoSEQ multiplex PCR, yet TCRdb's version contains in-frame clones alone and is incomplete. The repertoire consists of 150,000 to 200,000 clones, with approximately 90% occurring once and the leading ten covering 6.5% to 8%. Sequences were obtained from PBMCs or T cells enriched from blood (not recorded which). The receptors were gathered from a woman in her forties or fifties who had recovered from COVID-19. The CDR3 runs from the conserved cysteine through the conserved F or W. The order of the fields is V gene, D gene, clone size, J gene, CDR3 DNA, CDR3 protein. A D gene is named only where the DNA matches it firmly. Only some rows state a clone size, as once, few, many or a class for expanded clones.

V: TRBV2; D: TRBD2; size: few; J: TRBJ2-1; DNA: TGTGCCAGCAGCGCCCGAGCGGGGGGATACAATGAGCAGTTCTTC; CDR3: CASSARAGGYNEQFF
V: TRBV5-5; D: TRBD1; size: .; J: TRBJ2-7; DNA: TGTGCCAGTAACAGTGGGACAGGGGGCGACGAGCAGTACTTC; CDR3: CASNSGTGGDEQYF
V: TRBV7-3; D: .; size: once; J: TRBJ2-1; DNA: TGTGCCAGCAGCCAGGGGGGAGCGGGTTCCTACAATGAGCAGTTCTTC; CDR3: CASSQGGAGSYNEQFF
V: TRBV24-1; D: TRBD1; size: .; J: TRBJ2-1; DNA: TGTGCCACCAGTGATTTAAAAGTCGGCAGGGGGCAATATGATGAGCAGTTCTTC; CDR3: CATSDLKVGRGQYDEQFF
V: TRBV6-5; D: .; size: .; J: TRBJ2-4; DNA: TGTGCCAGCAGTTCCGGACAGGCCAAAAACATTCAGTACTTC; CDR3: CASSSGQAKNIQYF
V: TRBV19; D: .; size: .; J: TRBJ2-1; DNA: TGTGCCAGTAGTATAGTTACCGGTGTCAATGAGCAGTTCTTC; CDR3: CASSIVTGVNEQFF
V: TRBV4-3; D: .; size: few; J: TRBJ1-1; DNA: TGCGCCAGCAGCCGAGTACAGGGTGAAGCTTTCTTT; CDR3: CASSRVQGEAFF
V: TRBV7-6; D: TRBD1; size: .; J: TRBJ2-7; DNA: TGTGCCAGCGCCCCGGGACAGGGTGGGTACGAGCAGTACTTC; CDR3: CASAPGQGGYEQYF
V: TRBV9; D: .; size: .; J: TRBJ1-1; DNA: TGTGCCAGCAGCGTAGTAGAGGTCACTGAAGCTTTCTTT; CDR3: CASSVVEVTEAFF
V: TRBV5-1; D: .; size: .; J: TRBJ1-3; DNA: TGCGCCAGCAGGGTCGACGCGGGTCCTGGAAACACCATATATTTT; CDR3: CASRVDAGPGNTIYF
V: TRBV23-1; D: .; size: .; J: TRBJ1-2; DNA: TGCGCCAGCACAATCGGAGGCCTCTATGGCTACACCTTC; CDR3: CASTIGGLYGYTF
V: TRBV27; D: .; size: .; J: TRBJ1-4; DNA: TGTGCCAGCAGGCCTAAAATTGGGACACTTAATGAAAAACTGTTTTTT; CDR3: CASRPKIGTLNEKLFF
V: TRBV2; D: .; size: .; J: TRBJ1-2; DNA: TGTGCCAGCAGTGAAGCGAAAGGGGTAAGGAGCTATGGCTACACCTTC; CDR3: CASSEAKGVRSYGYTF